Shown below are 20 T cell receptor beta chains from a single sample sequenced in a study of T cell responses to AZD1222 COVID-19 vaccine. The table came from immunoSEQ multiplex PCR; TCRdb's copy has only in-frame clones and leaves some out. Among about 110,000 clones, about 92% were seen once, and the ten largest hold about 1.2%. The source material was peripheral blood, sampled on day 0 of AZD1222 vaccination. These receptors originate from an adult in good health.

This clone appeared once. The CDR3 nucleotides read TGCGCCAGCAGCTCACCCCCCCGGGGAGGCTCGCCGAATCAAGAGACCCAGTACTTC. Translation gives CASSSPPRGGSPNQETQYF. The chain carries TRBV5-1 and TRBJ2-5; possible D gene TRBD2, 6 bases. The germline gives CDR1 SGHRS, CDR2 YFSETQ. There are 19 residues in the CDR3. V was cut by 3 bases and J by 2 bases, with 26 bases left in between.

The J gene is TRBJ1-2, the V gene TRBV3-1 (or the pseudogene TRBV3-2); no firm D call. The CDR3 has 15 residues. Germline V gene lookup returns CDR1 LGHDT and CDR2 YNNKEL (reference sequence). Between the trimmed V and J ends, which lost 1 base and 1 base, there was a span of 10 bases. CDR3 loop: CASSQVRPINYGYTF. The CDR3 nucleotides are TGTGCCAGCAGCCAAGTGCGACCGATTAACTATGGCTACACCTTC.

This sequence joins TRBV9 and TRBJ2-2, with D perhaps matching TRBD1 (5 bases). V was shortened by 0 bases and J by 7 bases, with 13 bases between the two germline ends. The CDR3 length is 15 residues. Looked up from germline, CDR1 is SGDLS and CDR2 is YYNGEE. As DNA, the CDR3 is TGTGCCAGCAGCGTAGGGGCAGGGTGGAGCGGGGAGCTGTTTTTT. It codes for CASSVGAGWSGELFF.

The chain links TRBV7-2 to TRBJ2-3, with 12 bases fitting TRBD2. The CDR3 covers 17 residues. V shed 2 bases, J shed 3 bases, and the junction held 6 bases outside the gene matches. CDR1 SGHTA and CDR2 FQGNSA come from the germline V gene. This chain's CDR3 is CASSLSLAGGPTDTQYF. The CDR3 coding sequence is TGTGCCAGCAGCTTATCCCTAGCGGGGGGGCCGACAGATACGCAGTATTTT.

The chain joins TRBV5-1 to TRBJ1-1; D remains ambiguous. The germline V gene has CDR1 SGHRS and CDR2 YFSETQ. The CDR3 runs 14 residues. V was pared by 0 bases and J by 2 bases, with 8 bases between. In nucleotides, the CDR3 is TGCGCCAGCAGCTTGGGAACGGATAACACTGAAGCTTTCTTT. Amino acid sequence: CASSLGTDNTEAFF.

The V call is TRBV7-8, the J call TRBJ1-6; the match to TRBD1 covers 8 bases. Trimming at V came to 0 bases and at J to 8 bases, leaving 3 bases not matched to a gene. This CDR3 spans 15 amino acids. CDR1 is SGHVS, CDR2 FQNEAQ, per germline. The CDR3 nucleotides read TGTGCCAGCAGCTTAGCGGGGACAGGAGATTCACCCCTCCACTTT. Translating it yields CASSLAGTGDSPLHF. The full variable domain, completed using reference TRBV7-8 and TRBJ1-6, is GAGVSQSPRYKVAKRGQDVALRCDPISGHVSLFWYQQALGQGPEFLTYFQNEAQLDKSGLPSDRFFAERPEGSVSTLKIQRTQQEDSAVYLCASSLAGTGDSPLHFGNGTRLTVT.

This rearrangement joins TRBV4-1 to TRBJ1-4; unclear D gene. The CDR3 extends over 15 amino acids. The germline gives CDR1 MGHRA, CDR2 YSYEKL. Trimming removed 0 bases from V and 3 bases from J, with 8 bases in between. The CDR3 bases are TGCGCCAGCAGCCAAGATTCTCGTCCTAATGAAAAACTGTTTTTT. As protein: CASSQDSRPNEKLFF.

This sequence joins TRBV27 and TRBJ1-1; no clear D gene. The V end was cut by 3 bases, the J end by 0 bases, with 5 bases between. CDR1 and CDR2 from the germline V gene are MNHEY and SMNVEV (reference sequence). This CDR3 spans 13 amino acids. The CDR3 is CASSFRLNTEAFF. CDR3 nucleotides: TGTGCCAGCAGTTTCAGGTTGAACACTGAAGCTTTCTTT.

The chain recombines TRBV24-1 with TRBJ2-1; no firm D call. The CDR3 totals 14 residues. V lost 0 bases to trimming and J lost 7 bases, with 9 bases between them. Germline CDR1 and CDR2: KGHDR and SFDVKD. The CDR3 DNA reads TGTGCCACCAGTGATTTGAGTTCAAGAAATGAGCAGTTCTTC. Encoded protein: CATSDLSSRNEQFF.

The gene calls are TRBV3-1 (or the pseudogene TRBV3-2) and TRBJ2-7; 12 bases line up with TRBD2. This CDR3 contains 14 residues. Germline assignment: CDR1 LGHDT and CDR2 YNNKEL (reference sequence). Germline trimming cut 4 bases from V and 6 bases from J; bases unmatched to any gene: 4. The CDR3 sequence: CASSPTSGGSEQYF. The DNA for the CDR3 is TGTGCCAGCAGCCCTACTAGCGGGGGGTCCGAGCAGTACTTC.

The chain couples TRBV7-9 to TRBJ2-4; weak D call: TRBD2 (5 bases). With 5 bases removed from V and 10 bases from J, the gap between germline ends came to 21 bases. The CDR3 spans 15 residues. Germline CDR1 and CDR2: SEHNR and FQNEAQ (reference sequence). CDR3 region: CASSRMEELLGIQYF. The CDR3 coding sequence is TGTGCCAGCAGCCGAATGGAGGAGCTCCTCGGGATTCAGTACTTC.

DNA of the CDR3: TGTGCCAGCAGCCCCACTGAACCAAATCAGCCCCAGCATTTT. Its translation: CASSPTEPNQPQHF. The chain is built from TRBV7-8 and TRBJ1-5; D is unclear. The CDR3 runs to 14 residues. Trimming pared 5 bases from V and 4 bases from J, leaving 12 bases between. The germline CDR1 and CDR2 sequences are SGHVS and FQNEAQ.

The chain is built from TRBV19 and TRBJ1-1; 8 bases align to TRBD1. Germline V CDR1 and CDR2: LNHDA, SQIVND (reference sequence). The CDR3 is 15 amino acids. The V and J ends lost 4 bases and 4 bases, in that order; junction bases with no gene match: 8. CDR3 loop: CASSRNRGLSTEAFF. CDR3 in DNA: TGTGCCAGTAGTAGGAACAGGGGGTTGAGCACTGAAGCTTTCTTT. Supplemented by reference TRBV19 and TRBJ1-1, the full variable domain reads DGGITQSPKYLFRKEGQNVTLSCEQNLNHDAMYWYRQDPGQGLRLIYYSQIVNDFQKGDIAEGYSVSREKKESFPLTVTSAQKNPTAFYLCASSRNRGLSTEAFFGQGTRLTVV.

This clone was seen just once. The rearrangement links TRBV20-1 to TRBJ1-1, with 7 bases that match TRBD1. The V gene end was trimmed by 6 bases and the J gene end by 9 bases; junction bases not matched to a gene: 7. Per the germline V gene, CDR1 is DFQATT and CDR2 is SNEGSKA (reference sequence). The CDR3 extends over 11 amino acids. CDR3 sequence reads: CSAKDRTKAFF. The CDR3 bases are TGCAGTGCAAAGGACAGGACGAAAGCTTTCTTT.

V and J are TRBV3-1 (or the pseudogene TRBV3-2) and TRBJ1-2, with TRBD1 matching over 8 bases. CDR1 is LGHDT, CDR2 YNNKEL, per germline (reference sequence). V shed 0 bases, J shed 5 bases, and the junction held 8 bases outside the gene matches. The CDR3 covers 16 residues. The CDR3 loop reads CASSQDLAGGVYGYTF. CDR3 coding DNA: TGTGCCAGCAGCCAAGATCTCGCAGGGGGCGTATATGGCTACACCTTC.

The gene calls are TRBV11-3 and TRBJ2-1; a weak D match, TRBD1 (5 bases). Per germline, CDR1 SGHNT and CDR2 YENEEA. Trimming took 1 base from V and 6 from J, leaving 10 bases between them. This CDR3 has 14 residues. CDR3 sequence reads: CASSLGRVINEQFF. The CDR3 nucleotides are TGTGCCAGCAGCTTAGGCAGGGTCATCAATGAGCAGTTCTTC.

This clone was seen just once. The gene calls are TRBV27 and TRBJ2-1; tentative D call: TRBD2 (6 bases). The CDR3 is 14 residues long. V was trimmed by 4 bases and J by 8 bases, leaving 15 bases between them. Germline V CDR1 and CDR2: MNHEY, SMNVEV (reference sequence). CDR3 in amino acids: CASSWAAGSYEQFF. The CDR3 bases are TGTGCCAGCAGTTGGGCGGCGGGATCTTATGAGCAGTTCTTC.

The CDR3: CASSYSRAGANYGYTF. CDR3 DNA: TGTGCCAGCAGTTACTCGAGGGCAGGGGCAAACTATGGCTACACCTTC. The V and J genes are TRBV6-5 and TRBJ1-2, with D possibly TRBD1 on 6 matching bases. Germline CDR1 reads MNHEY; CDR2 reads SVGAGI. The CDR3 contains 16 residues. The V and J ends lost 0 bases and 2 bases respectively, with 13 bases between them.

This chain connects TRBV7-8 to TRBJ2-6, with D maybe TRBD1 (5 bases). CDR1 and CDR2 (germline): SGHVS, FQNEAQ. V dropped 0 bases and J dropped 4 bases, with 7 bases sitting between them. This CDR3 is built from 15 residues. For the CDR3, the DNA is TGTGCCAGCAGCTTAGCAGGGGCCGGGGCCAACGTCCTGACTTTC. Its translation is CASSLAGAGANVLTF.

V is TRBV18 and J is TRBJ2-7; perhaps TRBD2 as D (6 bases). Looked up from germline, CDR1 is KGHSH and CDR2 is LQKENI. The CDR3 loop spans 14 amino acids. Trimming removed 2 bases at V and 2 bases at J, with 10 bases between. This CDR3 is CASSPIPGAYEQYF. Here the CDR3 DNA reads TGTGCCAGCTCACCAATTCCGGGAGCCTACGAGCAGTACTTC.